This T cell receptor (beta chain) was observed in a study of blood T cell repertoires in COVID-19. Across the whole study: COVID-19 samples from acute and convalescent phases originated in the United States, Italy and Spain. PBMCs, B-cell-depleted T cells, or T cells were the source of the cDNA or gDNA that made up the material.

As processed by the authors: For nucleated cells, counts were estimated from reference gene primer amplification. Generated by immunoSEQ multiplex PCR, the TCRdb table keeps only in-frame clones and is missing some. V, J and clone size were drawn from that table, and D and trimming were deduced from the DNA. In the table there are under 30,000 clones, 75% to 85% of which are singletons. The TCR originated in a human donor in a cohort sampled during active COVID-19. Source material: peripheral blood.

The CDR3 is CASSSGTGVNTEAFF. In nucleotides, the CDR3 is TGCGCCAGCAGCTCCGGGACAGGGGTGAACACTGAAGCTTTCTTT. V gene TRBV5-1 combines with J gene TRBJ1-1; 10 bases are a match to TRBD1. Losses at the gene ends were 3 bases for V and 0 bases for J; bases not matched to a gene: 2. Germline V gives CDR1 SGHRS, CDR2 YFSETQ. The CDR3 is 15 residues long.